The clone carrying this T cell receptor beta chain was seen at least ten times. The antigen remains undetermined. Germline CDR1 reads MNHEY; CDR2 reads SVGEGT. Trimming removed 2 bases from V and 0 bases from J, with 2 bases in between. The CDR3 extends over 13 amino acids. These data are taken from a study of T cells after yellow fever vaccination. Across the whole study: The fractions with low cell numbers were processed using SMART-Seq v4 Ultra Low Input.

Study results and caveats: In post-booster samples, most primary-vaccination clones reappeared (roughly 96% CD4, 70% to 90% CD8). Abundant clonotypes from the bulk population could contaminate FACS-sorted repertoires.

TCRdb analysed the 5' RACE reads with MiXCR anew, one entry per CDR3 protein. The sample shows approximately 74,000 distinct CDR3 sequences, around 7% of them seen only once. The receptor was derived from a man between 18 and 35 years old who received the YFV17D yellow fever vaccine. The chain links TRBV6-2 or TRBV6-3 to TRBJ1-5; D uncertain. The material was CD8+ T cells sorted from PBMCs, obtained roughly 5 days after the first yellow fever vaccination. CDR3: CASSYNSNQPQHF. CDR3 sequence (DNA): TGTGCCAGCAGTTACAATAGCAATCAGCCCCAGCATTTT.